The clone carrying this T cell receptor (beta chain) was counted once. These data originate in a study of blood T cell repertoires in COVID-19. Study context: Sources were T cells, B-cell-depleted T cells, or PBMCs; the material itself was cDNA or gDNA.

In the source study's methods: By means of reference gene primer amplification, nucleated cell counts were estimated. The protocol was immunoSEQ multiplex PCR, while the TCRdb copy is restricted to in-frame clones and leaves out a portion. Clone size and the V and J calls come from that table; the DNA yielded D and trimming. The sample includes approximately 110,000 clones, roughly 70% seen only once; the top ten take 0.86%. The V gene's germline CDR1 is KGHDR and CDR2 SFDVKD. This CDR3 has 17 amino acids. J lost 3 bases, V lost 4 bases, and 8 bases had no gene match. The chain recombines TRBV24-1 with TRBJ2-1, with 10 bases aligning to TRBD1. Sequences were obtained from peripheral blood. The TCR comes from a human donor with acute or convalescent COVID-19. The donor label of this sample is uncertain. CDR3 sequence reads: CATSDRKTGGLYNEQFF. The DNA of the CDR3 is TGTGCCACCAGTGACCGCAAGACAGGGGGCCTCTACAATGAGCAGTTCTTC.